The present entry profiles one TCR beta chain with its context. The antigen remains unidentified. PCR employed 60 Vbeta and 13 Jbeta primers. Repertoires were generated with immunoSEQ multiplex PCR, while TCRdb's copy carries only in-frame clones and drops some. The listing contains approximately 92,000 clones. Per germline, CDR1 MNHNS and CDR2 SASEGT. This CDR3 has 16 residues. V gave up 3 bases and J gave up 1 base, with 14 bases separating them. The sample belongs to a study of cytomegalovirus exposure and HLA in healthy donors. Findings and caveats of the study: Some TCR beta chains (over 150 of them) were listed as cytomegalovirus-associated. There were several of the most significant clusters that appeared linked to common viral pathogens in a later analysis. Reportedly, cytomegalovirus status was diagnosed with high sensitivity and specificity.

The receptor was derived from a woman in her 30s in good health and CMV-seronegative. The sequenced sample was PBMCs. The chain recombines TRBV6-1 with TRBJ2-3; the D gene is possibly TRBD2 (6 bases). CDR3 loop: CASSDTSRKGTDTQYF. The DNA for the CDR3 is TGTGCCAGCAGTGATACTAGCCGTAAGGGCACAGATACGCAGTATTTT.